Here is one TCR beta chain with its context. The data originate from a study of cytomegalovirus exposure and HLA in healthy donors. The table came from immunoSEQ multiplex PCR; TCRdb's copy has only in-frame clones and leaves some out. The data contain more than 100,000 clones, roughly 90% of them singletons. The specimen sequenced was PBMCs. The source of this sequence is a woman aged 18-30 years in good health and CMV-seropositive.

CDR3 region: CASRGRHNSPLHF. As DNA, the CDR3 is TGTGCCAGCAGGGGGCGGCATAATTCACCCCTCCACTTT. The rearrangement links TRBV2 to TRBJ1-6; perhaps TRBD1 as D (5 bases). The germline V gene encodes CDR1 SNHLY and CDR2 FYNNEI. Trimming took 6 bases from V and 5 from J, leaving 8 bases between them. This CDR3 comprises 13 residues. The whole variable domain, filled in from reference TRBV2 and TRBJ1-6, reads EPEVTQTPSHQVTQMGQEVILRCVPISNHLYFYWYRQILGQKVEFLVSFYNNEISEKSEIFDDQFSVERPDGSNFTLKIRSTKLEDSAMYFCASRGRHNSPLHFGNGTRLTVT.